Below, 26 T cell receptor beta chains from the same sample are listed, as sequenced in a study of cytomegalovirus exposure and HLA in healthy donors. Primers included in the PCR were 60 Vbeta and 13 Jbeta primers. The repertoire was sequenced with immunoSEQ multiplex PCR; TCRdb's copy has only in-frame clones and lacks some. The ten top clones account for more than 1.5%, within a sample of over 35,000 clones. The sequenced sample consisted of PBMCs. The receptors shown here come from a woman under 40 in good health and CMV-seronegative.

The rearrangement links TRBV6-5 to TRBJ1-1; D may be TRBD1 (6 bases). Germline V lookup: CDR1 MNHEY, CDR2 SVGAGI. This CDR3 spans 12 amino acids. The germline V and J ends were trimmed by 6 bases and 8 bases, with 13 bases remaining between them. DNA for the CDR3: TGTGCCAGCAGAAATTTTGGGACAGAAGCTTTCTTT. Translated: CASRNFGTEAFF.

V usage is TRBV5-1 and J usage is TRBJ1-2, with TRBD1 matching over 8 bases. The ends lost 1 base at V and 4 bases at J; junction bases unmatched: 6. The CDR3 runs to 15 residues. The V gene's germline CDR1 is SGHRS and CDR2 YFSETQ. CDR3 nucleotides: TGCGCCAGCAGCTTGATGGGACAGGAGGCCTATGGCTACACCTTC. It encodes CASSLMGQEAYGYTF.

V is TRBV5-4 and J is TRBJ2-7; TRBD1 matches at 9 bases. CDR1 SGHNT and CDR2 YYREEE come from the germline V gene (reference sequence). The CDR3 is made up of 18 amino acids. The V and J ends lost 0 bases and 6 bases, in that order; junction bases with no gene match: 16. CDR3 amino acids: CASSLAGLPGTGSPEQYF. CDR3 nucleotide sequence: TGTGCCAGCAGCTTGGCCGGCTTGCCGGGGACAGGGTCCCCCGAGCAGTACTTC.

This chain uses TRBV6-1 with TRBJ2-7, with D possibly matching TRBD2 (6 bases). CDR1 and CDR2 from the germline V gene are MNHNS and SASEGT. The V and J ends lost 2 bases and 1 base respectively, with 12 bases between them. CDR3 length: 15 amino acids. CDR3 protein: CASSEFGTPSYEQYF. The CDR3 DNA is TGTGCCAGCAGTGAATTTGGGACTCCGTCCTACGAGCAGTACTTC.

The V gene is TRBV6-6, the J gene TRBJ2-4, with unresolved D. V was clipped by 3 bases and J by 9 bases, with 6 bases between them. The CDR3 covers 11 residues. Germline V gives CDR1 MNHNY, CDR2 SVGAGI (reference sequence). The CDR3 is CASSYSSIQYF. The CDR3 nucleotides read TGTGCCAGCAGTTATAGCAGCATTCAGTACTTC.

CDR3 residues: CASSLGLAVYNEQFF. Here the CDR3 DNA reads TGCGCCAGCAGCCTCGGACTAGCGGTTTACAATGAGCAGTTCTTC. The chain links TRBV4-1 to TRBJ2-1, with TRBD2 identical over 10 bases. The CDR3 consists of 15 residues. In germline, CDR1 is MGHRA, CDR2 YSYEKL. Trimming at V came to 4 bases and at J to 4 bases, leaving 4 bases not matched to a gene.

The genes are TRBV7-6 and TRBJ2-5, with D maybe TRBD2 (6 bases). The CDR3 is made up of 16 amino acids. The V end lost 4 bases, the J end lost 5 bases, and 20 bases lay between the germline ends. In germline, CDR1 is SGHVS, CDR2 FNYEAQ. DNA for the CDR3: TGTGCCAGCAGCTCGCCCTATCGGAGGGACCGGGAGACCCAGTACTTC. It yields the protein CASSSPYRRDRETQYF.

As regards this clone: At one boundary the junction diverges from the germline segment, which might be a read error. V gene TRBV30 combines with J gene TRBJ2-7, with 9 nucleotides matching TRBD2. The CDR3 runs 15 residues. The germline V gene has CDR1 GTSNPN and CDR2 SVGIG (reference sequence). CDR3 DNA sequence: TGTGCCGGGAGTGTACAGGCGGGAGGGACCTACGAGCAGTACTTC. As protein: CAGSVQAGGTYEQYF.

The chain carries TRBV6-5 and TRBJ1-2; TRBD1 matches 8 bases. From germline, CDR1 is MNHEY and CDR2 SVGAGI. The J segment lost 5 bases and the V segment lost 6 bases, leaving 8 bases of the junction unmatched. This CDR3 has 14 residues. The CDR3 DNA reads as TGTGCCAGCAGCTGGGACAGGCGAAAGTATGGCTACACCTTC. It translates to CASSWDRRKYGYTF.

The rearrangement links TRBV18 to TRBJ2-1, with 12 nucleotides matching TRBD2. Per germline, CDR1 KGHSH and CDR2 LQKENI. V gave up 2 bases and J gave up 6 bases; unmatched junction bases: 2. This CDR3 is built from 15 residues. CDR3 in amino acids: CASSPTSGRSNEQFF. CDR3 nucleotide sequence: TGTGCCAGCTCACCAACTAGCGGGAGGAGCAATGAGCAGTTCTTC.

The chain uses TRBV28 and TRBJ2-7; D remains unclear. Trimming removed 7 bases from V and 3 bases from J, with 13 bases in between. Germline V gives CDR1 MDHEN, CDR2 SYDVKM. The CDR3 spans 13 residues. CDR3: CASTPRAGYEQYF. CDR3 coding DNA: TGTGCCAGCACCCCCCGCGCAGGCTACGAGCAGTACTTC. Complete variable domain (other parts from reference TRBV28 and TRBJ2-7): DVKVTQSSRYLVKRTGEKVFLECVQDMDHENMFWYRQDPGLGLRLIYFSYDVKMKEKGDIPEGYSVSREKKERFSLILESASTNQTSMYLCASTPRAGYEQYFGPGTRLTVT.

The chain joins TRBV4-1 to TRBJ2-3; 7 bases map to TRBD1. Trimming at V came to 1 base and at J to 4 bases, leaving 11 bases not matched to a gene. Germline CDR1 is MGHRA and CDR2 is YSYEKL. The CDR3 has 17 amino acids. The CDR3 DNA follows: TGCGCCAGCAGCCAAGGATACGACAGGGCTTATCCAGATACGCAGTATTTT. Translated: CASSQGYDRAYPDTQYF.

CDR3 residues: CASSQWEGYEQYF. Here the CDR3 DNA reads TGCGCCAGCAGCCAGTGGGAGGGCTACGAGCAGTACTTC. The gene calls are TRBV4-1 and TRBJ2-7; 7 bases are a match to TRBD2. The CDR3 is 13 residues long. CDR1 and CDR2 (germline): MGHRA, YSYEKL. J was trimmed by 3 bases and V by 3 bases; bases with no gene match: 2.

The chain uses TRBV4-1 and TRBJ1-4, with D tentatively TRBD1 (5 bases). The germline V gene encodes CDR1 MGHRA and CDR2 YSYEKL. V was trimmed by 0 bases and J by 0 bases, leaving 14 bases between them. This CDR3 has 18 amino acids. This chain's CDR3 is CASSQDRARASTNEKLFF. The CDR3, as DNA: TGCGCCAGCAGCCAAGATAGGGCCAGGGCCTCAACTAATGAAAAACTGTTTTTT.

The J gene is TRBJ1-5, the V gene TRBV27; TRBD1 agrees at 9 bases. CDR1 is MNHEY, CDR2 SMNVEV, per germline (reference sequence). CDR3 length equals 14 residues. With V trimmed by 5 bases and J by 5 bases, 4 bases remained unmatched. The DNA for the CDR3 is TGTGCCAGCAGTCCCGGACAGGGGTATCAGCCCCAGCATTTT. Translating it yields CASSPGQGYQPQHF.

The chain combines TRBV7-9 with TRBJ1-4, with 7 positions matching TRBD1. V lost 5 bases to trimming and J lost 0 bases; unmatched junction nucleotides: 0. This CDR3 region has 14 residues. Germline-derived CDR1 and CDR2 are SEHNR and FQNEAQ (reference sequence). CDR3 sequence: CASSQGATNEKLFF. CDR3 nucleotides: TGTGCCAGCAGCCAGGGGGCAACTAATGAAAAACTGTTTTTT.

This chain links TRBV11-3 with TRBJ1-1; D gene uncertain. The germline V and J ends were trimmed by 5 bases and 1 base, with 14 bases remaining between them. The germline V gene encodes CDR1 SGHNT and CDR2 YENEEA. This CDR3 spans 15 amino acids. The chain's CDR3 is CASSPRRGWNTEAFF. The DNA of the CDR3 is TGTGCCAGCAGCCCCAGGAGAGGGTGGAACACTGAAGCTTTCTTT. The complete variable domain, with remaining parts taken from reference TRBV11-3 and TRBJ1-1, reads EAGVVQSPRYKIIEKKQPVAFWCNPISGHNTLYWYLQNLGQGPELLIRYENEEAVDDSQLPKDRFSAERLKGVDSTLKIQPAELGDSAVYLCASSPRRGWNTEAFFGQGTRLTVV.

The chain carries TRBV6-5 and TRBJ2-7; D remains ambiguous. The CDR3 covers 14 residues. Germline CDR1 is MNHEY and CDR2 is SVGAGI. V lost 5 bases to trimming and J lost 2 bases, with 13 bases between them. CDR3 sequence: CASSASYGAYEQYF. As DNA, the CDR3 is TGTGCCAGCAGTGCCTCCTACGGTGCCTACGAGCAGTACTTC.

This chain uses TRBV5-6 with TRBJ2-7, with D possibly being TRBD2 (6 bases). The length of the CDR3 is 14 residues. CDR1 and CDR2 (germline): SGHDT, YYEEEE. V shed 2 bases and J shed 0 bases, with 9 bases lying between them. CDR3 in DNA: TGTGCCAGCAGCTTCGCGGGGAGCTCCTACGAGCAGTACTTC. It yields the protein CASSFAGSSYEQYF.

The chain joins TRBV5-1 to TRBJ2-7; 11 positions match TRBD1. The J segment lost 4 bases and the V segment lost 3 bases, leaving 12 bases of the junction unmatched. The CDR3 sequence is 17 residues long. The germline V gene has CDR1 SGHRS and CDR2 YFSETQ. The CDR3 loop is CASSSPGKGQGEYEQYF. Written as DNA, the CDR3 is TGCGCCAGCAGCTCCCCGGGGAAGGGACAGGGGGAATACGAGCAGTACTTC.

The V and J genes are TRBV6-1 and TRBJ2-7, with TRBD1 matching over 7 bases. V lost 7 bases to trimming and J lost 2 bases; unmatched junction nucleotides: 5. The CDR3 covers 13 residues. Germline CDR1 is MNHNS and CDR2 is SASEGT. This CDR3 is CASTRQGTYEQYF. The DNA for the CDR3 is TGTGCCAGCACCAGACAGGGAACCTACGAGCAGTACTTC.

The rearrangement joins TRBV29-1 to TRBJ1-2; possible D gene TRBD1, 5 bases. This CDR3 spans 14 amino acids. With 6 bases removed from V and 6 bases from J, the gap between germline ends came to 20 bases. Germline V lookup: CDR1 SQVTM, CDR2 ANQGSEA. The DNA for the CDR3 is TGCAGCGTCCCCCTCGGAGGGGATTTGAATGGCTACACCTTC. It codes for CSVPLGGDLNGYTF. Complete variable domain (other parts from reference TRBV29-1 and TRBJ1-2): SAVISQKPSRDICQRGTSLTIQCQVDSQVTMMFWYRQQPGQSLTLIATANQGSEATYESGFVIDKFPISRPNLTFSTLTVSNMSPEDSSIYLCSVPLGGDLNGYTFGSGTRLTVV.

Points on this clone: One junction end does not reproduce the germline sequence, and a read error may be involved. This chain uses TRBV28 with TRBJ1-2; tentative D call: TRBD1 (6 bases). The CDR3 consists of 12 residues. Germline loops: CDR1 MDHEN, CDR2 SYDVKM. CDR3 sequence: CASSLLQGGYTF. DNA of the CDR3: TGTGCCAGCAGCTTATTACAGGGTGGCTACACCTTC.

The V call is TRBV4-3, the J call TRBJ2-1, with TRBD2 matching over 11 bases. Germline-derived CDR1 and CDR2 are LGHNA and YSLEER. The CDR3 length is 18 residues. With V trimmed by 3 bases and J by 5 bases, 12 bases remained unmatched. The DNA for the CDR3 is TGCGCCAGCAGCCACCGAGGGACTAGCGGTCGAAGCGACAATGAGCAGTTCTTC. It yields the protein CASSHRGTSGRSDNEQFF.

The chain couples TRBV4-1 to TRBJ2-3; 11 bases are shared with TRBD2. This CDR3 contains 16 residues. The junction had 7 bases not matched to a gene; V was cut back by 1 base and J by 7 bases. The germline CDR1 and CDR2 sequences are MGHRA and YSYEKL. As DNA, the CDR3 is TGCGCCAGCAGCCAAGCATTAGCGGGGGGGGCGAATACGCAGTATTTT. Protein product: CASSQALAGGANTQYF.

The chain recombines TRBV5-4 with TRBJ2-3, with D unresolved. The V gene's germline CDR1 is SGHNT and CDR2 YYREEE (reference sequence). V dropped 4 bases and J dropped 6 bases, with 12 bases sitting between them. This CDR3 spans 13 amino acids. The CDR3: CASSPSSGDTQYF. CDR3 coding DNA: TGTGCCAGCAGCCCGTCCTCCGGGGATACGCAGTATTTT.